The 11 T cell receptor beta chains listed next were all sequenced from one sample in a study of CD8 T cells in ankylosing spondylitis. TCRdb used MiXCR to reprocess the 5' RACE reads, holding one entry per CDR3 protein. The repertoire holds about 27,000 distinct CDR3 sequences, 7.9% seen once, with 25% to 30% in the top ten. Sequencing was done on a sample of blood. The receptors stem from a male donor with ankylosing spondylitis or in good health (not recorded which).

This clonotype was found many times. The J gene is TRBJ1-3, the V gene TRBV12-3 or TRBV12-4; D is unresolved. The CDR3 loop spans 13 amino acids. Between the trimmed V and J ends, which lost 2 bases and 4 bases, there was a span of 6 bases. This CDR3 is CASSLSAGNTIYF. Here the CDR3 DNA reads TGTGCCAGCAGTTTATCGGCAGGAAACACCATATATTTT.

The gene calls are TRBV7-9 and TRBJ2-2; D perhaps matches TRBD1 (6 bases). V lost 5 bases and J 1 base, leaving 11 bases between the germline ends. Germline CDR1 SEHNR, CDR2 FQNEAQ (reference sequence). CDR3 size: 15 residues. CDR3 sequence (DNA): TGTGCCAGCAGCCCAGGGACATGGAACACCGGGGAGCTGTTTTTT. This sequence encodes CASSPGTWNTGELFF.

This clonotype showed up many times. The chain links TRBV27 to TRBJ1-1; 8 bases line up with TRBD1. CDR3 length: 13 residues. Trimming at V came to 6 bases and at J to 4 bases, leaving 4 bases not matched to a gene. Germline loops: CDR1 MNHEY, CDR2 SMNVEV (reference sequence). CDR3 sequence: CASRGTGSTEAFF. The CDR3 DNA is TGTGCCAGCAGAGGGACAGGCAGCACTGAAGCTTTCTTT.

This clonotype was observed a single time. The rearrangement joins TRBV7-6 to TRBJ2-1; D may be TRBD2 (6 bases). The germline V gene encodes CDR1 SGHVS and CDR2 FNYEAQ. The CDR3 runs 14 residues. V was clipped by 1 base and J by 6 bases, with 10 bases between them. DNA for the CDR3: TGTGCCAGCAGCTTAGTACCGGGGGTCAATGAGCAGTTCTTC. It is translated as CASSLVPGVNEQFF. Supplemented by reference TRBV7-6 and TRBJ2-1, the full variable domain reads GAGVSQSPRYKVTKRGQDVALRCDPISGHVSLYWYRQALGQGPEFLTYFNYEAQQDKSGLPNDRFSAERPEGSISTLTIQRTEQRDSAMYRCASSLVPGVNEQFFGPGTRLTVL.

This clonotype was found many times. The rearrangement links TRBV4-2 to TRBJ1-4, with 8 bases identical to TRBD1. Germline values: CDR1 LGHNA, CDR2 YNFKEQ. The CDR3 spans 15 residues. The V segment lost 3 bases and the J segment 6 bases; nucleotides outside the gene matches: 6. The CDR3 loop is CASSHLRGQDEKLFF. CDR3 DNA: TGTGCCAGCAGCCACCTCAGGGGGCAAGATGAAAAACTGTTTTTT.

This clonotype was seen repeatedly, ten times or more. The CDR3 spells CSACRLAGGLNEQFF. The CDR3 nucleotides are TGCAGTGCTTGCAGACTAGCGGGGGGGCTAAATGAGCAGTTCTTC. The J gene is TRBJ2-1, the V gene TRBV20-1; 14 bases line up with TRBD2. Germline loops: CDR1 DFQATT, CDR2 SNEGSKA (reference sequence). The CDR3 sequence is 15 residues long. J gave up 7 bases and V 5 bases, and 7 bases lay outside the gene matches.

This clonotype was observed a few times. The genes are TRBV9 and TRBJ2-3, with 10 bases that match TRBD2. The germline V gene encodes CDR1 SGDLS and CDR2 YYNGEE. V shed 4 bases and J 6 bases; nucleotides not matched to a gene: 11. This CDR3 is 16 amino acids long. For the CDR3, the DNA is TGTGCCAGCAGCTTCTTGGGACTAGCGACTGGGGATACGCAGTATTTT. Translated, it gives CASSFLGLATGDTQYF.

This clonotype was counted only a few times. This sequence joins TRBV20-1 and TRBJ2-5; D not resolved. Per the germline V gene, CDR1 is DFQATT and CDR2 is SNEGSKA (reference sequence). The CDR3 loop spans 11 amino acids. Trimming took 7 bases from V and 2 from J, leaving 8 bases between them. CDR3 sequence reads: CSGLVQETQYF. CDR3 coding DNA: TGCAGTGGACTTGTACAAGAGACCCAGTACTTC.

This clonotype came up a few times. This sequence joins TRBV3-1 and TRBJ2-1; D remains ambiguous. Germline V gene lookup returns CDR1 LGHDT and CDR2 YNNKEL (reference sequence). The V gene lost 0 bases and the J gene lost 6 bases, with 6 bases spanning the gap. The CDR3 sequence is 13 residues long. The CDR3 here is CASSQEQFNEQFF. CDR3 nucleotide sequence: TGTGCCAGCAGCCAAGAGCAGTTCAATGAGCAGTTCTTC.

This clonotype was picked up a small number of times. This rearrangement joins TRBV27 to TRBJ2-3; tentative D call: TRBD2 (5 bases). From germline, CDR1 is MNHEY and CDR2 SMNVEV (reference sequence). V lost 2 bases and J 0 bases, leaving 6 bases between the germline ends. The CDR3 length is 14 residues. CDR3 DNA sequence: TGTGCCAGCAGTTTAGAGGGCAGCACAGATACGCAGTATTTT. Translating gives CASSLEGSTDTQYF.

The chain has TRBV14 and TRBJ1-2; no definite D call. V lost 5 bases, J lost 7 bases, and 14 bases lay in between. The CDR3 is 13 residues long. Germline-derived CDR1 and CDR2 are SGHDN and FVKESK. The CDR3 DNA sequence: TGTGCCAGCAGCTTAATTGGGCTCGGTGGCTACACCTTC. Amino acids: CASSLIGLGGYTF.